This TCR beta chain was recorded in a study of T cell clones after liver transplantation. The table came from immunoSEQ multiplex PCR; TCRdb's copy has only in-frame clones and leaves some out. Counted here are around 77,000 clones, 75% to 85% occurring once; the ten biggest clones make up roughly 0.87%. The V end was cut by 6 bases, the J end by 3 bases, with 14 bases between. This CDR3 is built from 15 residues. Germline-derived CDR1 and CDR2 are MDHEN and SYDVKM. The chain is built from TRBV28 and TRBJ1-4, with D hard to call. This sequence was found in a human patient who received a liver transplant. The graft donor may have contributed some T cells. Sequenced material: CD4+ T cells from blood, taken 12 months after liver transplant. The CDR3 loop reads CASRPIGKANEKLFF. CDR3 nucleotide sequence: TGTGCCAGCAGACCGATAGGGAAGGCTAATGAAAAACTGTTTTTT.